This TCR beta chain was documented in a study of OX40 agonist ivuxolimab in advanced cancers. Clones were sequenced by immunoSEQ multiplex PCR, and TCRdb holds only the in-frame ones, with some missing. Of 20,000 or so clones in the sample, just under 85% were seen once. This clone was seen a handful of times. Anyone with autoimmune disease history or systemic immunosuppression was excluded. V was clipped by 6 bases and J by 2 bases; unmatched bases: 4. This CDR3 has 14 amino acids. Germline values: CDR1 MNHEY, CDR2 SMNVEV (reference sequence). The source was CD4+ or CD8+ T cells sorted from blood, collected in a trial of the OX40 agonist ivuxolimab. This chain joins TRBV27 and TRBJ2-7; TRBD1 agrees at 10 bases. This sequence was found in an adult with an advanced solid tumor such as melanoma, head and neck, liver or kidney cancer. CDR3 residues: CASRAGTGAYEQYF. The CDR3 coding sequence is TGTGCCAGCAGGGCCGGGACAGGGGCCTACGAGCAGTACTTC.